The TCR beta chain under discussion was sequenced for a study of T cell repertoires in cytomegalovirus infection. On the study more broadly: Well-studied HLA-B-restricted epitopes and recently identified HLA-C-restricted epitopes of CMV were both used in the study. It was the public TCR beta signatures that indicated both CMV infection and matching HLA type.

Via MiXCR, TCRdb re-called the reads, giving one row per CDR3 protein. The table records fewer than 1,000,000 distinct CDR3 sequences, under 40% of them present only once. For this clonotype: Its cognate antigen is unknown.

Findings of the study overall: Dominating the ex vivo response were HLA-C-restricted CMV-specific TCR beta clonotypes. Frequencies of public TCR beta families were cumulated, and this identified carriers of CMV plus the relevant HLA.

V was trimmed by 2 bases and J by 5 bases, leaving 11 bases between them. Germline loops: CDR1 KGHDR, CDR2 SFDVKD. This CDR3 spans 14 amino acids. This sequence joins TRBV24-1 and TRBJ1-2; a weak D match, TRBD1 (5 bases). This receptor was taken from a human donor in good health (CMV status not recorded). Some clones in this sample may be carry-over from other donors' samples. Sequenced material: cultured CD8+ T cells from PBMCs, taken from culture after CMV antigen stimulation. CDR3 protein: CATSDWGLEYGYTF. The CDR3 nucleotides are TGTGCCACCAGTGATTGGGGGTTAGAGTATGGCTACACCTTC.